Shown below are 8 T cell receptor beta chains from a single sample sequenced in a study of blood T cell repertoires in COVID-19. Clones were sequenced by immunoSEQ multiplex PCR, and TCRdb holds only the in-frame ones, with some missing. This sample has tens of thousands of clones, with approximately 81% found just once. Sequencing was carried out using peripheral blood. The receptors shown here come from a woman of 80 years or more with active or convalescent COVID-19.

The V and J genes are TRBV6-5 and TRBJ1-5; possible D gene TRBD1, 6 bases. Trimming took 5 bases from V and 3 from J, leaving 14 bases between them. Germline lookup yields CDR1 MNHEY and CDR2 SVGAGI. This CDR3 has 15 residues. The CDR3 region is CASSPTGFANQPQHF. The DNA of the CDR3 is TGTGCCAGCAGTCCCACAGGGTTCGCCAATCAGCCCCAGCATTTT.

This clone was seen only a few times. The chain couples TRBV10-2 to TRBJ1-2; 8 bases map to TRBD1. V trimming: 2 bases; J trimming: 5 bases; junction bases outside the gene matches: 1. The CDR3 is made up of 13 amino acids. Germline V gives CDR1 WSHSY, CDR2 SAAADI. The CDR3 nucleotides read TGCGCCAGCAGTGAGAGGACAGGGTATGGCTACACCTTC. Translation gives CASSERTGYGYTF.

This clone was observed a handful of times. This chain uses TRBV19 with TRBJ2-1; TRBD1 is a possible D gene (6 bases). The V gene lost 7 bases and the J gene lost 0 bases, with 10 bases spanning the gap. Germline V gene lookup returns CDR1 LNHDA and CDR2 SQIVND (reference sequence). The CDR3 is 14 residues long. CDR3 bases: TGTGCCAGTAAAAACAGGGACTCCTACAATGAGCAGTTCTTC. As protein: CASKNRDSYNEQFF.

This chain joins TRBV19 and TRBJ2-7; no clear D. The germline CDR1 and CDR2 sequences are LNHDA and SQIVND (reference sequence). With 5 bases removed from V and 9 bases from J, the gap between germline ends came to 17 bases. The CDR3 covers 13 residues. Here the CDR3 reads CASSGNMGFGQYF. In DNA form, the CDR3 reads TGTGCCAGTAGTGGAAACATGGGCTTCGGGCAGTACTTC.

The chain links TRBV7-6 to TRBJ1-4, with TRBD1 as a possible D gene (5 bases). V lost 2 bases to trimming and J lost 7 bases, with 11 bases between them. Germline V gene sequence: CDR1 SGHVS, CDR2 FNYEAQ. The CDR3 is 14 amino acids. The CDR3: CASSLQPGGEKLFF. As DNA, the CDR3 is TGTGCCAGCAGCTTACAGCCCGGGGGTGAAAAACTGTTTTTT.

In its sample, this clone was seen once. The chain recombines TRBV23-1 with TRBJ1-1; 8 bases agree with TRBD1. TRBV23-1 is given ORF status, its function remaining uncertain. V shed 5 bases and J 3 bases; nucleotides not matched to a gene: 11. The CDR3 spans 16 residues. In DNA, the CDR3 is TGCGCCAGCAGTAGGGACAGGCTTTGTGATTACACTGAAGCTTTCTTT. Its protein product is CASSRDRLCDYTEAFF.

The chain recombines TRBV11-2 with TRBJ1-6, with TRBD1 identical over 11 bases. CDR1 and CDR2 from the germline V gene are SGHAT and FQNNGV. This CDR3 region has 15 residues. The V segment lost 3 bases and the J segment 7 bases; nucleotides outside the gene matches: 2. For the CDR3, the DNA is TGTGCCAGCAGCTTCGGGACAGGGGGGAATTCACCCCTCCACTTT. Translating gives CASSFGTGGNSPLHF.

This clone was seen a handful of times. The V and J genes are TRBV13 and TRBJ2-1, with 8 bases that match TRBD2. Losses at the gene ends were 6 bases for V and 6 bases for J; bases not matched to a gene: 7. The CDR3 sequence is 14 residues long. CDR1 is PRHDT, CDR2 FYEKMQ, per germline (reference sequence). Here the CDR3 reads CASRPLAGFNEQFF. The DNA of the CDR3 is TGTGCCAGCAGGCCCTTAGCGGGGTTCAATGAGCAGTTCTTC. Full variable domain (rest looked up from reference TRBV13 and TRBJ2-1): AAGVIQSPRHLIKEKRETATLKCYPIPRHDTVYWYQQGPGQDPQFLISFYEKMQSDKGSIPDRFSAQQFSDYHSELNMSSLELGDSALYFCASRPLAGFNEQFFGPGTRLTVL.